This TCR beta chain emerged from a study of CD8 T cell repertoires and HIV-1 epitope variants. Across the whole study: Twenty-five autologous and known Gag and Nef epitope variant peptides each stimulated T cells separately. An approximately eleven-day culture received IL-2, IL-7 and IL-15 on days 3 and 7. The baseline condition was 1M T cells left uncultured. General study results and limits: Beta chains alone show antigen proliferation, not cytokine profile or function.

Measured with immunoSEQ multiplex PCR; TCRdb has only the in-frame clones, and not every one. The repertoire includes roughly 4,800 clones, approximately 71% of them detected once, and around 40% sits in the top ten. As concerns this clone: Its specificity is unknown.

This sequence was found in a male donor with HIV. The sample comprised cultured CD8+ T cells derived from PBMCs.

The CDR3 nucleotides read TGTGCCAGCAGCGAGAGAGTAAATCAAGAGACCCAGTACTTC. It translates to CASSERVNQETQYF. This chain joins TRBV9 and TRBJ2-5, with no clear D. This CDR3 comprises 14 residues. Trimming shortened V by 3 bases and J by 2 bases, and 11 bases separated the two germline ends. Germline V gene lookup returns CDR1 SGDLS and CDR2 YYNGEE.